The text below deals with one TCR beta chain. Its antigen is not yet known. Base-call qualities are not available, and no considerably larger clone is one nucleotide away. The data originate from a study of blood T cells in healthy people across ages (dated by TCRdb to between 2015 and 2017). Background on the whole study: In model experiments, roughly one uniquely barcoded TCR beta cDNA molecule per two T cells was captured by template switching. The study measured age-related changes in TCR beta repertoire diversity using deep sequencing normalized with unique cDNA molecular identifiers. Donors were grouped into four age groups: young (average approximately 16 years), middle-aged (39), aged (around 60) and long-lived (approximately 82). To avoid experimental bias, donors of different ages were distributed randomly across sequencing lanes. For two donors (one aged 18 to 30 and one aged 80 or older), the study analyzed two additional independent replicas of 1 million unique cDNA reads from the same blood draw. Findings and caveats that apply to the study as a whole: Because the CMV infection status of the donors was unknown, age-related changes in expanded clonotypes may potentially have been confounded. Total diversity estimates from one million sequenced T cells were considered lower bounds and underestimates. The long-lived group showed more naive CD4+ T cells, fewer expanded clones and increased TCR diversity than the aged group, suggesting age selection. Conclusive comparison of naive and antigen-experienced compartments was prevented by the profiling of bulk unsorted PBMCs. Observed TCR beta diversity per million T cells fell roughly linearly with age, and a significant reduction was already apparent by age roughly 40. A strong correlation was found between observed TCR beta diversity and the percentage of naive T cells measured by flow cytometry.

The donors were 40 or so Caucasian individuals from Russia, aged roughly 6 to 100 years, who were systemically healthy. Around 10 milliliters of peripheral blood were collected from each donor into EDTA-treated Vacutainer tubes. Ficoll-Paque density-gradient centrifugation was used to isolate PBMCs, with at least 7 million obtained per sample. Total RNA was extracted from PBMCs with Trizol reagent, with at least 5.5 micrograms obtained per sample. The percentages of naive CD45RAhigh/CD27high T cells were determined by flow cytometry on a PBMC aliquot from every donor. Libraries were built with 5' RACE. The run used an Illumina HiSeq 2500. The second PCR ran for roughly 7 to 11 cycles and used a J-beta primer mix along with a sample-barcoded 5' primer. Each TCR beta cDNA molecule received a unique molecular identifier from a template-switch 5' adaptor carrying 12 random nucleotides. At least 2.5 million CDR3-containing paired-end reads were obtained from each sample. First-strand cDNA synthesis was performed from all RNA using the Mint cDNA synthesis kit, with priming by a TRBC-specific oligonucleotide. Following uracil-DNA glycosylase treatment, a first 18-cycle PCR with universal primers M1SS and BC2_uni_R was performed on all cDNA. The published analysis was carried out like this. Normalization of each sample was performed by random selection of 1 million high-quality reads, each carrying a distinct molecular identifier. Instead of being binned into consensus sequences, reads that shared molecular identifiers were thrown out. MiTCR, set to a Q25 quality threshold and the strictest error-elimination algorithm, was used for CDR3 identification, clonotype clustering and error correction. Lower-bound total TCR beta diversity was estimated with a nonparametric unseen species model using Euler transformation. TCRdb trimmed the raw reads at Q25, called clones with MiXCR and kept productive beta chains. When rows share a CDR3 protein, they turn into one entry using the most common DNA and genes. For this entry, the V and J calls and clone size follow TCRdb and not the study's own pipeline. Present in this sample are some 1.6 million distinct CDR3 sequences, roughly a third of which were seen just once. The ten largest clonotypes hold approximately 10% of the sample.

From V the trimming removes 2 bases and from J it removes 0 bases, while the gene matches leave 1 base of the junction unaccounted for. CDR1 SGHTA and CDR2 FQGNSA were looked up in the germline V gene. The CDR3 runs 14 amino acids, cysteine and phenylalanine included. Here the CDR3 DNA is all that survives: 42 bases in frame from base 1. Sequenced sample: blood. The receptor's source is a woman in her 30s in good health. Recombination connected TRBV7-2 to TRBJ2-7, and 7 bases in between align with TRBD2. Here is the DNA: TGTGCCAGCAGCTTACTAGCGGTCTCCTACGAGCAGTACTTC. It translates to CASSLLAVSYEQYF.